The 10 T cell receptor beta chains reported below all come from one sample, sequenced in a study of shared clonotypes between healthy human individuals. Method: immunoSEQ multiplex PCR; TCRdb's copy keeps in-frame clones and lacks some. The table includes 2 million to 2.5 million clones, just over 90% detected once. What was sequenced was naive CD4+ T cells from PBMCs. Subset denoted: CD45RA+ positively selected. The receptors here all came from a man younger than 35 in good health. Some clones in this sample may be carry-over from other donors' samples.

The CDR3 sequence is CSVGGDRGEKLFF. The CDR3 DNA is TGCAGCGTTGGTGGGGACAGGGGTGAAAAACTGTTTTTT. V is TRBV29-1 and J is TRBJ1-4; 10 bases map to TRBD1. With 4 bases clipped from V and 7 bases from J, the junction kept 3 bases outside the gene matches. The CDR3 loop spans 13 amino acids. CDR1 and CDR2 from the germline V gene are SQVTM and ANQGSEA.

The V and J genes are TRBV21-1 and TRBJ2-7; the table's TRBD2 call for D was not verified on the DNA. TRBV21-1 is termed a pseudogene. This CDR3 region has 21 residues. The chain's CDR3 is CASSKSYPTTPLAGTQYEQYF. In DNA, the CDR3 is TGTGCCAGCAGCAAAAGTTATCCCACAACCCCCCTAGCGGGAACCCAGTACGAGCAGTACTTC.

The rearrangement uses TRBV27 and TRBJ2-5; 10 bases map to TRBD1. J was trimmed by 4 bases and V by 10 bases; bases with no gene match: 12. Germline CDR1 MNHEY, CDR2 SMNVEV (reference sequence). The CDR3 sequence is 15 residues long. CDR3 sequence reads: CATIKRDRGGETQYF. Written as DNA, the CDR3 is TGTGCCACCATCAAAAGGGACAGGGGAGGAGAGACCCAGTACTTC.

Remarks on this clone: Other DNA sequences of this sample code for an identical CDR3. V is TRBV4-1 and J is TRBJ1-1, with D perhaps TRBD1 (5 bases). Per germline, CDR1 MGHRA and CDR2 YSYEKL. The CDR3 loop spans 15 amino acids. V lost 0 bases to trimming and J lost 5 bases, with 13 bases between them. The chain's CDR3 is CASSQEGQGRTEAFF. For the CDR3, the DNA is TGCGCCAGCAGCCAAGAAGGGCAGGGACGAACTGAAGCTTTCTTT.

This clone was seen a few times. Other DNA sequences in the same sample also yield this CDR3. The rearrangement links TRBV2 to TRBJ2-7; D not resolved. This CDR3 has 12 amino acids. V was pared by 3 bases and J by 3 bases, with 6 bases between. CDR1 SNHLY and CDR2 FYNNEI come from the germline V gene. CDR3 sequence reads: CASSEQGYEQYF. The CDR3 coding sequence is TGTGCCAGCAGTGAGCAAGGCTACGAGCAGTACTTC.

The CDR3 sequence is CASSLAVTGRDTEAFF. For the CDR3, the DNA is TGCGCCAGCAGCTTGGCCGTTACAGGTCGGGACACTGAAGCTTTCTTT. The rearrangement uses TRBV5-1 and TRBJ1-1; a possible D gene is TRBD1 (5 bases). Germline CDR1 SGHRS, CDR2 YFSETQ. Deletions cut 0 bases from V and 3 bases from J, with 15 bases between. The CDR3 has 16 amino acids. The complete variable domain, with remaining parts taken from reference TRBV5-1 and TRBJ1-1, reads KAGVTQTPRYLIKTRGQQVTLSCSPISGHRSVSWYQQTPGQGLQFLFEYFSETQRNKGNFPGRFSGRQFSNSRSEMNVSTLELGDSALYLCASSLAVTGRDTEAFFGQGTRLTVV.

V and J are TRBV6-1 and TRBJ1-2; 8 nucleotides match TRBD1. CDR3 length: 12 residues. J was trimmed by 8 bases and V by 8 bases; bases with no gene match: 7. The germline V gene has CDR1 MNHNS and CDR2 SASEGT. CDR3 DNA sequence: TGTGCCAGCGCAGGGGGCGCAGGGGGCTACACCTTC. This codes for CASAGGAGGYTF.

This sequence joins TRBV19 and TRBJ1-2, with D possibly matching TRBD1 (5 bases). CDR1 LNHDA and CDR2 SQIVND come from the germline V gene (reference sequence). The CDR3 spans 12 residues. Trimming took off 7 bases at V and 4 bases at J, with 10 bases between the two ends. The CDR3 loop reads CASTGTVYGYTF. CDR3 coding DNA: TGTGCCAGTACGGGGACGGTCTATGGCTACACCTTC.

The chain couples TRBV7-2 to TRBJ1-3; TRBD1 aligns across 7 bases. Germline V gene lookup returns CDR1 SGHTA and CDR2 FQGNSA. The CDR3 runs to 16 residues. V was clipped by 4 bases and J by 8 bases; unmatched bases: 14. For the CDR3, the DNA is TGTGCCAGCAGCTCCGAAGCCCGACAGGGCGGGGACACCATATATTTT. Amino acids: CASSSEARQGGDTIYF.

The rearrangement links TRBV7-9 to TRBJ2-7; D unclear. CDR1 and CDR2 from the germline V gene are SEHNR and FQNEAQ (reference sequence). V lost 1 base and J 2 bases, leaving 9 bases between the germline ends. This CDR3 has 14 amino acids. CDR3 bases: TGTGCCAGCAGCTTAGGGCGCAGGCCCTACGAGCAGTACTTC. It encodes CASSLGRRPYEQYF.